The 2 T cell receptor beta chains in this list originate from one sample, sequenced in a study of HIV-infected patients and healthy controls. Reverse transcription used roughly 480 ng RNA and constant-region primers for alpha and beta. Using multiplexing indices, alpha and beta chain libraries were generated apart by chain-specific third strand synthesis. TCRdb passed the 5' RACE reads through MiXCR, listing each CDR3 protein once. The sample has roughly 17,000 distinct CDR3 sequences, around 5.5% seen once. All unsorted peripheral T cells were captured because whole blood was used without fractionation. What was sequenced was blood. All receptors derive from an adult in good health.

In its sample, this clonotype was seen many times. The chain joins TRBV7-9 to TRBJ2-1; 9 nucleotides match TRBD1. The CDR3 covers 17 residues. CDR1 is SEHNR, CDR2 FQNEAQ, per germline (reference sequence). V gave up 5 bases and J gave up 7 bases; unmatched junction bases: 15. The chain's CDR3 is CASSLIIGQGQGNEQFF. DNA of the CDR3: TGTGCCAGCAGCCTAATAATAGGACAGGGGCAAGGGAATGAGCAGTTCTTC. The full variable domain, completed using reference TRBV7-9 and TRBJ2-1, is DTGVSQNPRHKITKRGQNVTFRCDPISEHNRLYWYRQTLGQGPEFLTYFQNEAQLEKSRLLSDRFSAERPKGSFSTLEIQRTEQGDSAMYLCASSLIIGQGQGNEQFFGPGTRLTVL.

This clonotype was recorded at least ten times. V usage is TRBV6-6 and J usage is TRBJ2-3, with 10 bases that match TRBD2. The CDR3 covers 14 residues. Per germline, CDR1 MNHNY and CDR2 SVGAGI (reference sequence). After removal of 6 bases from V and 5 bases from J, the junction contained 5 bases not matched to a gene. CDR3 protein: CASRLAGRGDTQYF. The CDR3, as DNA: TGTGCCAGCAGACTAGCGGGGCGGGGAGATACGCAGTATTTT.